The 8 T cell receptor beta chains below come from one sample, sequenced in a study of T cells in Graves' hyperthyroidism and ophthalmopathy. The CDR3 regions of TCR beta were amplified from RNA transcripts. In the first-round RT-PCR of the TCR CDR3, the HTBI primer set was used. TCRdb ran MiXCR on the multiplex PCR reads and lists one entry per CDR3 protein. The sample holds 45,000 or so distinct CDR3 sequences; more than 40% are singletons and the top ten take 32%. The source material was peripheral blood or thyroid tissue (not recorded which). All receptors come from a woman in her forties or fifties with Graves' hyperthyroidism.

With regard to this clonotype: Sequence at one end of the junction differs from germline and may be a read error. This chain connects TRBV9 to TRBJ1-2; D is undetermined. In germline, CDR1 is SGDLS, CDR2 YYNGEE. This CDR3 is built from 16 residues. The CDR3: CASGVGEALNNYGYTF. The DNA of the CDR3 is TGTGCCAGCGGCGTAGGAGAAGCACTAAATAACTATGGCTACACCTTC.

V gene TRBV9 combines with J gene TRBJ1-2; D possibly corresponds to TRBD1 (5 bases). Trimming left V 3 bases short and J 1 base short, with 10 bases between. The germline CDR1 and CDR2 sequences are SGDLS and YYNGEE. This CDR3 region has 14 residues. The CDR3 spells CASSDRQNNYGYTF. DNA for the CDR3: TGTGCCAGCAGCGACCGACAGAATAACTATGGCTACACCTTC.

V and J are TRBV29-1 and TRBJ1-2; the D gene is possibly TRBD1 (5 bases). CDR3 size: 15 residues. Looked up from germline, CDR1 is SQVTM and CDR2 is ANQGSEA. V dropped 3 bases and J dropped 0 bases, with 14 bases sitting between them. The CDR3 sequence: CSVEGTEYSNYGYTF. CDR3 DNA sequence: TGCAGCGTTGAGGGGACGGAATATTCTAACTATGGCTACACCTTC.

This clonotype was picked up one time. The rearrangement uses TRBV15 and TRBJ2-7, with D hard to call. The V gene lost 4 bases and the J gene lost 0 bases, with 10 bases spanning the gap. The CDR3 spans 14 residues. The germline V gene has CDR1 LNHNV and CDR2 YYDKDF (reference sequence). The CDR3 coding sequence is TGTGCCACCAGCAATGCACGGGCCTCCTACGAGCAGTACTTC. Its protein product is CATSNARASYEQYF. Supplemented by reference TRBV15 and TRBJ2-7, the full variable domain reads DAMVIQNPRYQVTQFGKPVTLSCSQTLNHNVMYWYQQKSSQAPKLLFHYYDKDFNNEADTPDNFQSRRPNTSFCFLDIRSPGLGDTAMYLCATSNARASYEQYFGPGTRLTVT.

The rearrangement joins TRBV2 to TRBJ2-5, with 9 bases that match TRBD1. The V gene end was trimmed by 5 bases and the J gene end by 9 bases; junction bases not matched to a gene: 10. Germline CDR1 and CDR2: SNHLY and FYNNEI. The CDR3 runs to 14 residues. The CDR3 bases are TGTGCCAGCAGTTCTACAGGGGGCAATCAGCCCCAGTACTTC. This encodes CASSSTGGNQPQYF.

The rearrangement joins TRBV10-3 to TRBJ2-5; the match to TRBD1 covers 9 bases. The CDR3 runs 14 residues. In germline, CDR1 is ENHRY, CDR2 SYGVKD. With V trimmed by 6 bases and J by 1 base, 3 bases remained unmatched. CDR3 coding DNA: TGTGCCATCAGCAGGGACAGGGCCCAAGAGACCCAGTACTTC. This sequence encodes CAISRDRAQETQYF.

The chain employs TRBV9 and TRBJ1-2, with TRBD1 identical over 10 bases. J was trimmed by 4 bases and V by 3 bases; bases with no gene match: 3. The CDR3 runs to 14 residues. Germline CDR1 SGDLS, CDR2 YYNGEE. The CDR3 sequence: CASSDGTGAYGYTF. The CDR3 DNA is TGTGCCAGCAGCGATGGGACAGGGGCCTATGGCTACACCTTC.

V usage is TRBV29-1 and J usage is TRBJ2-7; TRBD2 aligns across 13 bases. V shed 5 bases and J 3 bases; nucleotides not matched to a gene: 4. Germline CDR1 reads SQVTM; CDR2 reads ANQGSEA. This CDR3 has 14 residues. The chain's CDR3 is CSVLGLAGRYEQYF. As DNA, the CDR3 is TGCAGCGTTCTGGGACTAGCGGGACGCTACGAGCAGTACTTC.